This paragraph reports one T cell receptor beta chain. Its antigen is not identified. The data are from a study of pediatric ulcerative colitis. The rectum was sampled with one to two pinch biopsies at colonoscopy. Notes on the study in general: Acute severe colitis showed lower rectal diversity from clonal expansions. Blood-rectal clonal overlap within each person was significantly higher in ulcerative colitis patients than controls.

Data came from immunoSEQ multiplex PCR; TCRdb stores just in-frame clones and leaves some out. The sample holds over 30,000 clones, about 81% seen once. CDR1 is SGHTS and CDR2 is YDEGEE in the germline V gene. This CDR3 has 15 amino acids. The germline V and J ends were trimmed by 5 bases and 5 bases, with 20 bases remaining between them. The receptor was isolated from a boy aged 5-17 years with mild ulcerative colitis. Sequenced material: gut tissue. The V gene is TRBV5-8, the J gene TRBJ2-7; D remains unclear. The CDR3 protein is CASRSLGPRPHEQYF. The CDR3 DNA reads as TGTGCCAGCAGGTCGCTAGGCCCCAGACCCCACGAGCAGTACTTC.